One and the same sample provided the 5 T cell receptor beta chains below, sequenced in a study of blood T cell repertoires in COVID-19. The method was immunoSEQ multiplex PCR; TCRdb's version includes in-frame clones alone and lacks a portion of them. This sample has about 180,000 clones, with more than 70% found just once. The sequenced sample consisted of PBMCs or T cells enriched from blood (not recorded which). All receptors come from a man between 35 and 55 years old who had recovered from COVID-19.

The rearrangement links TRBV28 to TRBJ1-2, with TRBD1 matching 8 bases. Per the germline V gene, CDR1 is MDHEN and CDR2 is SYDVKM. The trim removed 6 bases at V and 7 bases at J, leaving 7 bases unmatched. This CDR3 has 13 residues. The CDR3 region is CASRPHDRGGYTF. The CDR3 DNA reads TGTGCCAGCAGACCCCACGACAGGGGTGGCTACACCTTC.

This chain joins TRBV4-1 and TRBJ1-1, with D perhaps TRBD1 (6 bases). The V gene lost 3 bases and the J gene lost 0 bases, with 8 bases spanning the gap. CDR1 is MGHRA, CDR2 YSYEKL, per germline. CDR3 length equals 14 residues. The CDR3 DNA is TGCGCCAGCAGCCATGGACAGTTGAACACTGAAGCTTTCTTT. Translation gives CASSHGQLNTEAFF.

This clone was recorded once. The chain has TRBV6-6 and TRBJ1-2, with a weak D call TRBD1 (6 bases). The CDR3 covers 16 residues. V was cut by 4 bases and J by 5 bases, with 20 bases left in between. In germline, CDR1 is MNHNY, CDR2 SVGAGI (reference sequence). The CDR3 spells CASSSRRDTSRYGYTF. For the CDR3, the DNA is TGTGCCAGCAGTTCGCGCCGGGACACCTCCCGTTATGGCTACACCTTC.

The chain carries TRBV7-3 and TRBJ2-5; 9 bases match TRBD2. CDR3 size: 15 residues. Germline CDR1 is SGHTA and CDR2 is FQGTGA. V lost 6 bases, J lost 2 bases, and 7 bases stayed unmatched. Here the CDR3 reads CASSSLAGWQETQYF. The CDR3 DNA sequence: TGTGCCAGCAGTTCTCTAGCGGGGTGGCAAGAGACCCAGTACTTC.

This clone was observed a single time. This sequence joins TRBV30 and TRBJ2-7; TRBD2 matches at 7 bases. Trimming at V came to 5 bases and at J to 2 bases, leaving 3 bases not matched to a gene. The CDR3 is 12 residues long. Germline V CDR1 and CDR2: GTSNPN, SVGIG (reference sequence). In nucleotides, the CDR3 is TGTGCCTGGGCCGGGACTACCTACGAGCAGTACTTC. It yields the protein CAWAGTTYEQYF.